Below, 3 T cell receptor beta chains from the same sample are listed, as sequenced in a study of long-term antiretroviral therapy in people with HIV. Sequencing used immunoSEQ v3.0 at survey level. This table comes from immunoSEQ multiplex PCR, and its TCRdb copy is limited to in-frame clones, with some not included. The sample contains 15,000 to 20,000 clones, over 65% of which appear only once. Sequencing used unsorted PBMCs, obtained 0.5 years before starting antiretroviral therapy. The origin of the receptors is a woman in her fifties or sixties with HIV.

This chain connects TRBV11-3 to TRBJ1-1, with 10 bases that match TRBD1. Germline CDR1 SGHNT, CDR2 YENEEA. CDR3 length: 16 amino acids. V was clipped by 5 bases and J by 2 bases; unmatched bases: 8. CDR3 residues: CASSAGQGERNTEAFF. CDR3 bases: TGTGCCAGCAGCGCCGGACAGGGGGAAAGAAACACTGAAGCTTTCTTT.

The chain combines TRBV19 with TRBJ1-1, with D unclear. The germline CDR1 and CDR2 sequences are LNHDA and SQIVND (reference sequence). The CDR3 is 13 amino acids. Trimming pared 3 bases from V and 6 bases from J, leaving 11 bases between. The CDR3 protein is CASSIYGSPEAFF. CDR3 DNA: TGTGCCAGTAGTATTTATGGGTCCCCTGAAGCTTTCTTT.

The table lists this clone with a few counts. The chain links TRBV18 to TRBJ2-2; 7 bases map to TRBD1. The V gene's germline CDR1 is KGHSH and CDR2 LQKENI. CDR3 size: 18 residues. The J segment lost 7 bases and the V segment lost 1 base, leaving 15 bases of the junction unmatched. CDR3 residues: CASSPLRQQGFTGGELFF. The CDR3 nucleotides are TGTGCCAGCTCACCACTGAGACAACAGGGGTTTACAGGCGGGGAGCTGTTTTTT.